Included here is one TCR beta chain sequence, with context. Its antigen is as yet unknown. With 0 bases removed from V and 7 bases from J, the gap between germline ends came to 13 bases. Germline V lookup: CDR1 SGHDT, CDR2 YYEEEE. CDR3 length: 14 residues. TCRdb's copy holds only in-frame clones and misses some; the assay was immunoSEQ multiplex PCR. The sample holds about 150,000 clones; about nine tenths are singletons and the top ten take 3.8%. The data were taken from a study of T cell responses to AZD1222 COVID-19 vaccine. Study-wide points: The donor cohort was predominantly white British with a female majority, and clonal diversity may have been underestimated.

The clonotype was recovered from an adult who received the AZD1222 COVID-19 vaccine. This material consisted of peripheral blood, taken 28 days after the second AZD1222 dose. This chain connects TRBV5-6 to TRBJ1-1, with D tentatively TRBD1 (5 bases). CDR3 nucleotide sequence: TGTGCCAGCAGCTTGGATCCAGGGCAAAGTGAAGCTTTCTTT. Translation: CASSLDPGQSEAFF.